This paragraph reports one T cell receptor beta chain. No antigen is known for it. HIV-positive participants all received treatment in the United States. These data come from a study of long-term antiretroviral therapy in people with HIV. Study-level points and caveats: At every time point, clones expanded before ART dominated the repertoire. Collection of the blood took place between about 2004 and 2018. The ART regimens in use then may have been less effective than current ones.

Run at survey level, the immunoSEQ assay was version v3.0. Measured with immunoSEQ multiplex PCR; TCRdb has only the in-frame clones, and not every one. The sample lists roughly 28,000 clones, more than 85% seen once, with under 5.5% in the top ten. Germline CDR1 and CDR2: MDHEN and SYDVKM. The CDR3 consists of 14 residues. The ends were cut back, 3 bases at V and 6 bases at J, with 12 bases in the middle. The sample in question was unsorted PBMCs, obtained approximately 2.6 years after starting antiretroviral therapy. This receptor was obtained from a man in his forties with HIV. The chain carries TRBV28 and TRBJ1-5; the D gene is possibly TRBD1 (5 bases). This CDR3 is CASSFFRQIQPQHF. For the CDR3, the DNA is TGTGCCAGCAGTTTTTTCCGACAGATTCAGCCCCAGCATTTT.